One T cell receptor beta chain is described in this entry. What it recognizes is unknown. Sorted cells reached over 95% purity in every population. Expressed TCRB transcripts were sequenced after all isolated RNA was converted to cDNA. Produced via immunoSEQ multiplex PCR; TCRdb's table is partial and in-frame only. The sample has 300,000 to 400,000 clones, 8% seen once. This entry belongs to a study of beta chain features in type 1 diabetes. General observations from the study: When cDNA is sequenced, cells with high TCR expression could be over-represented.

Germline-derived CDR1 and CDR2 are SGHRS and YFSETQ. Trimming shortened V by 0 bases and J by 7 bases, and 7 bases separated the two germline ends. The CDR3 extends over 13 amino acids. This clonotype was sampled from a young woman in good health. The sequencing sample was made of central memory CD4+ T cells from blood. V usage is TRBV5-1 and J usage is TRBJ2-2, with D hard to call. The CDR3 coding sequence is TGCGCCAGCAGCTTGGGGCTGGGCGGGGAGCTGTTTTTT. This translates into CASSLGLGGELFF. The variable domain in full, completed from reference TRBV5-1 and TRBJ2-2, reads KAGVTQTPRYLIKTRGQQVTLSCSPISGHRSVSWYQQTPGQGLQFLFEYFSETQRNKGNFPGRFSGRQFSNSRSEMNVSTLELGDSALYLCASSLGLGGELFFGEGSRLTVL.